Presented here are 30 T cell receptor beta chains from one specimen sequenced in a study of blood T cell repertoires in COVID-19. TCRdb's table, derived via immunoSEQ multiplex PCR, lists solely in-frame clones and lacks some. The sample records around 190,000 clones, more than 70% being singletons. Source material: peripheral blood. The source is a human donor in a cohort sampled during active COVID-19.

V usage is TRBV18 and J usage is TRBJ1-3, with 11 nucleotides matching TRBD1. With 2 bases clipped from V and 0 bases from J, the junction kept 0 bases outside the gene matches. Germline V gene sequence: CDR1 KGHSH, CDR2 LQKENI. This CDR3 has 16 residues. CDR3 region: CASSPGQGASGNTIYF. The CDR3 DNA sequence: TGTGCCAGCTCACCAGGACAGGGGGCCTCTGGAAACACCATATATTTT.

The chain couples TRBV2 to TRBJ2-7; the D gene is possibly TRBD1 (5 bases). The germline gives CDR1 SNHLY, CDR2 FYNNEI. The CDR3 is made up of 15 amino acids. The V gene lost 4 bases and the J gene lost 2 bases, with 15 bases spanning the gap. CDR3 loop: CASSVARVGTYEQYF. The CDR3 bases are TGTGCCAGCAGTGTTGCCAGGGTAGGCACCTACGAGCAGTACTTC.

This chain uses TRBV11-2 with TRBJ2-3; D is perhaps TRBD2 (7 bases). V gave up 5 bases and J gave up 1 base, with 19 bases separating them. CDR1 is SGHAT and CDR2 is FQNNGV in the germline V gene. There are 17 residues in the CDR3. CDR3 sequence reads: CASSTDGGPLRTDTQYF. The CDR3 nucleotides read TGTGCCAGCAGCACCGACGGGGGGCCCCTTCGCACAGATACGCAGTATTTT.

The CDR3 sequence: CASSLPSGNTIYF. DNA for the CDR3: TGTGCCAGCAGTCTCCCCTCTGGAAACACCATATATTTT. J is TRBJ1-3 and V is TRBV3-1 (or the pseudogene TRBV3-2); no reliable D call. Germline V gives CDR1 LGHDT, CDR2 YNNKEL (reference sequence). The CDR3 spans 13 residues. V shed 6 bases and J shed 0 bases, with 6 bases lying between them.

The V gene is TRBV12-3 or TRBV12-4, the J gene TRBJ1-1; no firm D call. The CDR3 loop spans 12 amino acids. The V and J ends lost 3 bases and 5 bases respectively, with 7 bases between them. The CDR3 reads CASSFGWTEAFF. In DNA, the CDR3 is TGTGCCAGCAGTTTCGGTTGGACTGAAGCTTTCTTT.

The chain couples TRBV2 to TRBJ2-7; TRBD1 aligns across 10 bases. CDR3 length: 13 amino acids. With 6 bases clipped from V and 2 bases from J, the junction kept 1 base outside the gene matches. Germline CDR1 is SNHLY and CDR2 is FYNNEI. The CDR3 loop is CASRGTGAYEQYF. CDR3 sequence (DNA): TGTGCCAGCAGGGGGACAGGGGCCTACGAGCAGTACTTC.

The chain recombines TRBV7-2 with TRBJ2-7; D possibly corresponds to TRBD1 (6 bases). V dropped 7 bases and J dropped 4 bases, with 17 bases sitting between them. CDR3 length: 14 amino acids. Germline assignment: CDR1 SGHTA and CDR2 FQGNSA. This CDR3 is CASTTPGQVYEQYF. The CDR3 coding sequence is TGTGCCAGCACCACGCCGGGACAAGTTTACGAGCAGTACTTC.

The chain carries TRBV5-4 and TRBJ1-1; the D is unclear. The germline V gene encodes CDR1 SGHNT and CDR2 YYREEE (reference sequence). This CDR3 region has 14 residues. Trimming removed 2 bases at V and 3 bases at J, with 11 bases between. The CDR3 DNA follows: TGTGCCAGCAGCTTACCGGGGAAGGACACTGAAGCTTTCTTT. Translation: CASSLPGKDTEAFF. Using reference TRBV5-4 and TRBJ1-1 for the parts outside the CDR3, the full variable domain is ETGVTQSPTHLIKTRGQQVTLRCSSQSGHNTVSWYQQALGQGPQFIFQYYREEENGRGNFPPRFSGLQFPNYSSELNVNALELDDSALYLCASSLPGKDTEAFFGQGTRLTVV.

The chain uses TRBV6-5 and TRBJ2-7, with D tentatively TRBD2 (6 bases). This CDR3 comprises 15 residues. In germline, CDR1 is MNHEY, CDR2 SVGAGI. Trimming removed 4 bases from V and 1 base from J, with 14 bases in between. As DNA, the CDR3 is TGTGCCAGCAGTTCTGCGGGATCTCAGTCCTACGAGCAGTACTTC. This codes for CASSSAGSQSYEQYF.

The chain has TRBV19 and TRBJ1-2; D remains unclear. CDR1 is LNHDA and CDR2 is SQIVND in the germline V gene (reference sequence). This CDR3 contains 13 residues. V was pared by 6 bases and J by 1 base, with 9 bases between. CDR3 sequence reads: CASSRRSNYGYTF. Written as DNA, the CDR3 is TGTGCCAGTAGCCGGCGGAGTAACTATGGCTACACCTTC.

V is TRBV5-8 and J is TRBJ1-2, with D possibly being TRBD1 (5 bases). V lost 4 bases to trimming and J lost 6 bases, with 19 bases between them. Germline V gene sequence: CDR1 SGHTS, CDR2 YDEGEE. The length of the CDR3 is 15 residues. DNA for the CDR3: TGTGCCAGCAGCCGGGGGAATTGGGTATCGGATGGCTACACCTTC. Amino acid sequence: CASSRGNWVSDGYTF. Filled out from reference TRBV5-8 and TRBJ1-2, the complete variable domain reads EAGVTQSPTHLIKTRGQQATLRCSPISGHTSVYWYQQALGLGLQFLLWYDEGEERNRGNFPPRFSGRQFPNYSSELNVNALELEDSALYLCASSRGNWVSDGYTFGSGTRLTVV.

This clone was seen a single time. The J gene is TRBJ1-5, the V gene TRBV7-2; perhaps TRBD1 as D (6 bases). With 8 bases removed from V and 3 bases from J, the gap between germline ends came to 14 bases. Per germline, CDR1 SGHTA and CDR2 FQGNSA. CDR3 length equals 14 residues. The CDR3 here is CASSTGDNNQPQHF. The CDR3 DNA follows: TGTGCCAGCTCCACCGGGGACAACAATCAGCCCCAGCATTTT. Supplemented by reference TRBV7-2 and TRBJ1-5, the full variable domain reads GAGVSQSPSNKVTEKGKDVELRCDPISGHTALYWYRQSLGQGLEFLIYFQGNSAPDKSGLPSDRFSAERTGGSVSTLTIQRTQQEDSAVYLCASSTGDNNQPQHFGDGTRLSIL.

The chain recombines TRBV20-1 with TRBJ2-1; D is ambiguous. V lost 3 bases to trimming and J lost 7 bases, with 7 bases between them. Germline V gene sequence: CDR1 DFQATT, CDR2 SNEGSKA (reference sequence). CDR3 size: 11 residues. The CDR3 reads CSARTLNEQFF. In nucleotides, the CDR3 is TGCAGTGCTAGGACTCTAAATGAGCAGTTCTTC.

This clone showed up just a few times. The CDR3 region has the DNA TGCGCCAGCAGCCAAGCCCCTCTAACAGGGGGGGTTAACACCGGGGAGCTGTTTTTT. It codes for CASSQAPLTGGVNTGELFF. The chain uses TRBV4-1 and TRBJ2-2; D is possibly TRBD1 (8 bases). From germline, CDR1 is MGHRA and CDR2 YSYEKL. Trimming stripped 1 base from V and 2 bases from J, with 20 bases between. The CDR3 length is 19 residues.

CDR3 sequence reads: CASSLGGTLISGANVLTF. CDR3 DNA: TGTGCCAGCAGCTTAGGAGGGACACTGATCTCTGGGGCCAACGTCCTGACTTTC. V gene TRBV7-9 combines with J gene TRBJ2-6; TRBD1 might be the D (6 bases). CDR1 is SEHNR, CDR2 FQNEAQ, per germline (reference sequence). This CDR3 is built from 18 residues. V was clipped by 1 base and J by 0 bases, with 13 bases between them.

The chain uses TRBV4-3 and TRBJ1-1, with a possible D match to TRBD1 (5 bases). Germline CDR1 LGHNA, CDR2 YSLEER. The germline V and J ends were trimmed by 4 bases and 1 base, with 13 bases remaining between them. There are 15 residues in the CDR3. The CDR3: CASSRKGWGNTEAFF. CDR3 sequence (DNA): TGCGCCAGCAGCCGAAAGGGGTGGGGGAACACTGAAGCTTTCTTT.

This clone was seen repeatedly, ten times or more. The chain has TRBV11-2 and TRBJ2-7; D may be TRBD2 (5 bases). CDR1 is SGHAT, CDR2 FQNNGV, per germline. This CDR3 region has 17 residues. V lost 0 bases and J lost 0, with 15 bases in between. CDR3 region: CASSLEGFGAVSYEQYF. The CDR3 DNA follows: TGTGCCAGCAGCTTAGAGGGGTTCGGAGCGGTCTCCTACGAGCAGTACTTC.

The V gene is TRBV28, the J gene TRBJ2-1, with TRBD2 as a possible D gene (6 bases). The CDR3 runs to 14 residues. Trimming removed 3 bases from V and 12 bases from J, with 18 bases in between. Germline CDR1 reads MDHEN; CDR2 reads SYDVKM. CDR3 region: CASSFEGGGMGQFF. CDR3 sequence (DNA): TGTGCCAGCAGTTTTGAGGGAGGAGGCATGGGGCAGTTCTTC.

The V call is TRBV5-1, the J call TRBJ1-1; no clear D. Trimming left V 1 base short and J 1 base short, with 5 bases between. This CDR3 comprises 13 residues. Germline V gene lookup returns CDR1 SGHRS and CDR2 YFSETQ. CDR3 DNA: TGCGCCAGCAGCTTGAACACGAACACTGAAGCTTTCTTT. Its translation: CASSLNTNTEAFF.

This chain uses TRBV4-1 with TRBJ1-3; D remains ambiguous. Germline loops: CDR1 MGHRA, CDR2 YSYEKL. This CDR3 contains 15 residues. Trimming cost V 3 bases and J 4 bases, with 13 bases left between them. CDR3 DNA: TGCGCCAGCAGCCAGGAAGACAAGTCCGGAAACACCATATATTTT. Translation: CASSQEDKSGNTIYF.

The V gene is TRBV27, the J gene TRBJ2-1; TRBD2 agrees at 9 bases. CDR1 is MNHEY and CDR2 is SMNVEV in the germline V gene (reference sequence). V trimming: 1 base; J trimming: 4 bases; junction bases outside the gene matches: 8. The length of the CDR3 is 17 residues. CDR3 sequence: CASSLLEREVPYNEQFF. As DNA, the CDR3 is TGTGCCAGCAGTTTATTAGAGCGGGAGGTCCCTTACAATGAGCAGTTCTTC.

This clone was detected ten times or more. The chain couples TRBV19 to TRBJ2-7; 10 bases are shared with TRBD2. V gave up 5 bases and J gave up 0 bases; unmatched junction bases: 7. Germline assignment: CDR1 LNHDA and CDR2 SQIVND (reference sequence). This CDR3 comprises 16 residues. The CDR3 loop is CASSQRTSGGSYEQYF. CDR3 nucleotides: TGTGCCAGTAGTCAAAGGACTAGCGGAGGCTCCTACGAGCAGTACTTC.

The V call is TRBV27, the J call TRBJ2-2; 9 bases align to TRBD1. Germline V gene sequence: CDR1 MNHEY, CDR2 SMNVEV (reference sequence). V dropped 5 bases and J dropped 1; count of bases not matched to a gene: 2. This CDR3 contains 15 residues. In DNA form, the CDR3 reads TGTGCCAGCAGTATGGGACAGGGGAACACCGGGGAGCTGTTTTTT. Translating it yields CASSMGQGNTGELFF.

The CDR3 bases are TGCGCCAGCAGCCCCGGGCACCTTCGGCAGGGGAATCGCGGTGAGCAGTTCTTC. This encodes CASSPGHLRQGNRGEQFF. The rearrangement joins TRBV5-1 to TRBJ2-1, with a weak D call TRBD1 (6 bases). V lost 4 bases to trimming and J lost 9 bases, with 29 bases between them. Germline loops: CDR1 SGHRS, CDR2 YFSETQ. This CDR3 contains 18 residues.

J is TRBJ1-2 and V is TRBV7-2; 7 nucleotides align to TRBD1. CDR1 is SGHTA, CDR2 FQGNSA, per germline. The CDR3 is 14 residues long. V dropped 4 bases and J dropped 7; count of bases not matched to a gene: 9. DNA for the CDR3: TGTGCCAGCAGCTCCCAGGACAGGTTTCGTGGCTACACCTTC. Protein: CASSSQDRFRGYTF.

The chain couples TRBV4-1 to TRBJ1-6; 12 nucleotides align to TRBD1. The CDR3 has 21 residues. J lost 0 bases, V lost 1 base, and 10 bases had no gene match. Germline CDR1 is MGHRA and CDR2 is YSYEKL. Written as DNA, the CDR3 is TGCGCCAGCAGCCAAGCCGCCGGGACAGGGGGCCCGAGCTCCTATAATTCACCCCTCCACTTT. Protein: CASSQAAGTGGPSSYNSPLHF.

This chain connects TRBV5-1 to TRBJ1-1; D is ambiguous. The V gene's germline CDR1 is SGHRS and CDR2 YFSETQ. The germline V and J ends were trimmed by 4 bases and 0 bases, with 19 bases remaining between them. This CDR3 is 17 amino acids long. This CDR3 is CASSIDVLRVLNTEAFF. The CDR3 nucleotides read TGCGCCAGCAGCATCGACGTATTGAGGGTCCTGAACACTGAAGCTTTCTTT.

This clone showed up just once. The chain uses TRBV6-6 and TRBJ1-3, with a tentative D call TRBD1 (5 bases). The CDR3 is 14 residues long. Trimming took off 2 bases at V and 3 bases at J, with 8 bases between the two ends. CDR1 MNHNY and CDR2 SVGAGI come from the germline V gene (reference sequence). Here the CDR3 reads CASSYAQGGNTIYF. The CDR3 coding sequence is TGTGCCAGCAGTTACGCGCAGGGTGGAAACACCATATATTTT.

This chain connects TRBV12-3 or TRBV12-4 to TRBJ1-2; the D gene is possibly TRBD1 (5 bases). The length of the CDR3 is 13 residues. The V and J ends lost 2 bases and 3 bases respectively, with 7 bases between them. The CDR3 loop reads CASSLPGYYGYTF. CDR3 DNA: TGTGCCAGCAGTTTACCAGGGTACTATGGCTACACCTTC.

V is TRBV19 and J is TRBJ2-1; D may be TRBD1 (7 bases). CDR3 length: 15 residues. V was shortened by 3 bases and J by 7 bases, with 16 bases between the two germline ends. The germline gives CDR1 LNHDA, CDR2 SQIVND (reference sequence). DNA of the CDR3: TGTGCCAGTAGTATCGTCCAGGGGGACTGGAATGAGCAGTTCTTC. Protein: CASSIVQGDWNEQFF. The full variable domain, rest sourced from reference TRBV19 and TRBJ2-1, is DGGITQSPKYLFRKEGQNVTLSCEQNLNHDAMYWYRQDPGQGLRLIYYSQIVNDFQKGDIAEGYSVSREKKESFPLTVTSAQKNPTAFYLCASSIVQGDWNEQFFGPGTRLTVL.